This T cell receptor beta chain was documented in a study of T cell repertoires in cytomegalovirus infection. In the study overall: It can be stated that public TCR beta signatures indicated CMV infection as well as a matching HLA type.

Whole-study results and caveats: Within the response measured ex vivo, HLA-C-restricted CMV-specific TCR beta clonotypes were dominant. Of the TCR beta families, the public ones yielded a cumulative frequency that identified carriers of CMV plus the relevant HLA.

TCRdb used MiXCR to reprocess the reads, holding one entry per CDR3 protein. The sample records roughly 860,000 distinct CDR3 sequences, 30% to 35% being singletons. Germline lookup yields CDR1 SGHVS and CDR2 FNYEAQ. The CDR3 has 13 residues. The germline V and J ends were trimmed by 5 bases and 3 bases, with 10 bases remaining between them. Remarks on this clonotype: The target antigen is unknown.

The V and J genes are TRBV7-6 and TRBJ1-1, with D hard to call. Sequences were derived from cultured CD8+ T cells from PBMCs, sampled from culture after CMV antigen stimulation. The receptor's source is a human donor in good health (CMV status not recorded). Some clones in this sample may be carry-over from other donors' samples. The CDR3 spells CASSVGPYTEAFF. The CDR3 DNA follows: TGTGCCAGCAGCGTAGGGCCCTACACTGAAGCTTTCTTT.